The 8 T cell receptor beta chains below were found in one sample sequenced in a study of cytomegalovirus exposure and HLA in healthy donors (dated by TCRdb to about 2017). The library was made by the immunoSEQ multiplex PCR assay. TCRdb mirrors the immuneACCESS table, restricted to in-frame sequences. Some clones are absent from its copies; in checked studies, under half trace to an unresolved V gene, and the reason for the others is unknown. The sample table holds 45,000 to 70,000 clones, of which just over 90% were seen once. In total, the top ten clones hold approximately 6.3% of the sample. The sequenced material came from PBMCs. These receptors were obtained from a woman under 30 in good health and CMV-seronegative.

This chain uses TRBV25-1 with TRBJ1-2; D is possibly TRBD1 (5 bases). The V end lost 3 bases, the J end lost 4 bases, and 15 bases lay between the germline ends. The CDR3 is made up of 15 amino acids. From germline, CDR1 is MGHDK and CDR2 SYGVNS. This CDR3 reads CASSELGGGSYGYTF. As DNA, the CDR3 is TGTGCCAGCAGTGAGCTGGGGGGAGGGAGCTATGGCTACACCTTC.

This clone is a singleton in its sample. The chain carries TRBV27 and TRBJ1-4; a weak D match, TRBD1 (5 bases). This CDR3 contains 15 residues. Trimming took off 6 bases at V and 0 bases at J, with 11 bases between the two ends. CDR1 and CDR2 (germline): MNHEY, SMNVEV (reference sequence). In DNA form, the CDR3 reads TGTGCCAGCAGCTTTGGCAGGGCAACTAATGAAAAACTGTTTTTT. Protein sequence: CASSFGRATNEKLFF.

CDR3 DNA sequence: TGCGCCAGCAGCAGGACTAGCCTGAACACCGGGGAGCTGTTTTTT. Translation gives CASSRTSLNTGELFF. The V and J genes are TRBV5-1 and TRBJ2-2, with TRBD2 identical over 8 bases. The CDR3 consists of 15 residues. Germline assignment: CDR1 SGHRS and CDR2 YFSETQ. V lost 4 bases to trimming and J lost 1 base; unmatched junction nucleotides: 3. Filled out from reference TRBV5-1 and TRBJ2-2, the complete variable domain reads KAGVTQTPRYLIKTRGQQVTLSCSPISGHRSVSWYQQTPGQGLQFLFEYFSETQRNKGNFPGRFSGRQFSNSRSEMNVSTLELGDSALYLCASSRTSLNTGELFFGEGSRLTVL.

The gene calls are TRBV30 and TRBJ1-3, with D perhaps matching TRBD1 (5 bases). V lost 5 bases to trimming and J lost 4 bases, with 15 bases between them. The CDR3 covers 14 residues. Germline V gene sequence: CDR1 GTSNPN, CDR2 SVGIG (reference sequence). In DNA, the CDR3 is TGTGCCTGGGGCCCAGGGTCCTCGGGAAACACCATATATTTT. It codes for CAWGPGSSGNTIYF.

This clone came up once. The chain links TRBV4-1 to TRBJ2-7; 8 bases match TRBD1. The V gene end was trimmed by 3 bases and the J gene end by 0 bases; junction bases not matched to a gene: 4. CDR1 and CDR2 from the germline V gene are MGHRA and YSYEKL. The CDR3 consists of 15 residues. The CDR3, as DNA: TGCGCCAGCAGCCAGCAACAGGGGGGCTCCTACGAGCAGTACTTC. Translation: CASSQQQGGSYEQYF.

The chain carries TRBV10-3 and TRBJ2-7; D unclear. V dropped 3 bases and J dropped 0 bases, with 15 bases sitting between them. This CDR3 has 16 residues. Looked up from germline, CDR1 is ENHRY and CDR2 is SYGVKD. DNA for the CDR3: TGTGCCATCAGTGACCCGCACATAGGTAGCTCCTACGAGCAGTACGTC. This sequence encodes CAISDPHIGSSYEQYV.

This clone was seen just once. The gene calls are TRBV2 and TRBJ1-2; TRBD1 matches at 8 bases. This CDR3 has 14 residues. The V gene's germline CDR1 is SNHLY and CDR2 FYNNEI. The junction had 7 bases not matched to a gene; V was cut back by 6 bases and J by 4 bases. The CDR3 loop is CASSLDRVAYGYTF. DNA for the CDR3: TGTGCCAGCAGCTTGGACAGGGTGGCCTATGGCTACACCTTC.

The genes are TRBV9 and TRBJ1-1, with D perhaps TRBD1 (5 bases). The CDR3 has 15 amino acids. In germline, CDR1 is SGDLS, CDR2 YYNGEE. V was shortened by 4 bases and J by 4 bases, with 17 bases between the two germline ends. CDR3 nucleotides: TGTGCCAGCAGCCCCCGGTTGCAGGGAGGCACTGAAGCTTTCTTT. It specifies CASSPRLQGGTEAFF.